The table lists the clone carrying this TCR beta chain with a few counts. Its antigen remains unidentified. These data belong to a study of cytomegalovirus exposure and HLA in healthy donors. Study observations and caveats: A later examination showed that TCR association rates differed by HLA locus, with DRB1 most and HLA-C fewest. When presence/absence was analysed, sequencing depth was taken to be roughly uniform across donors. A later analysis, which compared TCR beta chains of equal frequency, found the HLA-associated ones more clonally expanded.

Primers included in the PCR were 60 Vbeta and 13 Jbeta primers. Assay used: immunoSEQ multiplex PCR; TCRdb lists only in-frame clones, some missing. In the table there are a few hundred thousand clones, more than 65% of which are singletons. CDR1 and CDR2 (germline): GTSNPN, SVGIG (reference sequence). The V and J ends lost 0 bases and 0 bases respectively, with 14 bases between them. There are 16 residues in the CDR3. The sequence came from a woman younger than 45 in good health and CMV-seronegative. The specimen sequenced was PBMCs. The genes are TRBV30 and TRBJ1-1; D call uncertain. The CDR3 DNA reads TGTGCCTGGAGTGTAAATTTGGCGGCAGTGAACACTGAAGCTTTCTTT. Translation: CAWSVNLAAVNTEAFF.